A selection of T cell receptor beta chains follows, all from one sample in a study of regulatory T cells in long-lasting Graves disease. MiXCR, run by TCRdb on the multiplex PCR reads, gives a single entry per CDR3 protein. There are 350,000 to 400,000 distinct CDR3 sequences in the sample; around 16% occur only once, and 22% lies in the top ten. The specimen was peripheral blood mononuclear cells (PBMCs), collected at new diagnosis, from a patient treated with antithyroid drugs. The receptors stem from a female donor with Graves disease. Each CDR3 is given with its conserved first and last residue. The order of the fields is D gene, V gene, J gene, clone size, CDR3 protein, CDR3 DNA. D genes are given only for firm matches. Clone size appears in some rows only: once, few, many, or a class for an expanded clone.

-	TRBV9	TRBJ1-1	-	CASSGRIMNTEAFF	TGTGCCAGCAGCGGGCGAATCATGAACACTGAAGCTTTCTTT
-	TRBV28	TRBJ2-3	many	CASSSALGVFTDTQYF	TGTGCCAGCAGCTCCGCTTTGGGGGTATTCACAGATACGCAGTATTTT
TRBD1	TRBV20-1	TRBJ2-3	many	CSASGTGNTDTQYF	TGCAGTGCTTCAGGGACAGGAAACACAGATACGCAGTATTTT
TRBD1	TRBV7-2	TRBJ1-2	once	CASSSPAQDRGYGYTF	TGTGCCAGCAGCTCCCCAGCCCAAGACAGGGGCTATGGCTACACCTTC
-	TRBV5-4	TRBJ1-1	-	CASSLFVNTEAFF	TGTGCCAGCAGCTTGTTTGTGAACACTGAAGCTTTCTTT
-	TRBV4-1	TRBJ2-1	many	CASSQGQHNEQFF	TGCGCCAGCAGCCAAGGACAGCACAATGAGCAGTTCTTC
-	TRBV12-3/TRBV12-4	TRBJ2-6	-	CASSPRDTSSPGANVLTF	TGTGCCAGCAGCCCCCGGGACACCTCTAGCCCTGGGGCCAACGTCCTGACTTTC
TRBD1	TRBV19	TRBJ1-5	few	CASSGGGRGQPQHF	TGTGCCAGTAGTGGAGGGGGCAGGGGTCAGCCCCAGCATTTT
TRBD1	TRBV5-5	TRBJ2-1	many	CASSTPGQGAYEQFF	TGTGCCAGCAGCACACCGGGACAGGGGGCGTATGAGCAGTTCTTC
-	TRBV13	TRBJ2-1	many	CASSLGPRYNEQFF	TGTGCCAGCAGCTTAGGGCCCCGATACAATGAGCAGTTCTTC
TRBD2	TRBV12-3/TRBV12-4	TRBJ2-3	many	CASSLIAGGGDTQYF	TGTGCCAGCAGTTTGATAGCGGGGGGCGGAGATACGCAGTATTTT
-	TRBV19	TRBJ1-1	few	CASSMGPNTEAFF	TGTGCCAGTAGTATGGGGCCGAACACTGAAGCTTTCTTT
TRBD1	TRBV30	TRBJ2-1	many	CAWSIWTGALGEQFF	TGTGCCTGGAGTATATGGACAGGAGCCTTGGGTGAGCAGTTCTTC
-	TRBV20-1	TRBJ2-1	-	CSARLIYNEQFF	TGCAGTGCTAGACTAATCTACAATGAGCAGTTCTTC
-	TRBV12-3/TRBV12-4	TRBJ2-5	many	CASYPGRGGGIQETQYF	TGTGCCAGCTACCCCGGCAGGGGAGGGGGTATCCAAGAGACCCAGTACTTC
TRBD1	TRBV20-1	TRBJ1-5	few	CSARNADRVDQPQHF	TGCAGTGCTAGAAATGCCGACAGGGTCGATCAGCCCCAGCATTTT
TRBD1	TRBV12-3/TRBV12-4	TRBJ1-5	many	CASSWGQGAYQPQHF	TGTGCCAGCAGCTGGGGACAGGGGGCTTACCAGCCCCAGCATTTT
TRBD1	TRBV5-4	TRBJ2-2	-	CASTQGAGNTGELFF	TGTGCCAGCACCCAGGGGGCGGGGAACACCGGGGAGCTGTTTTTT
-	TRBV7-2	TRBJ2-3	many	CASSLALSGGDTQYF	TGTGCCAGCAGCTTAGCTCTCTCAGGGGGGGATACGCAGTATTTT
TRBD1	TRBV5-5	TRBJ2-7	many	CASSFRSKETGAYEQYF	TGTGCCAGCAGCTTTAGAAGTAAGGAGACAGGGGCCTACGAGCAGTACTTC
-	TRBV27	TRBJ2-1	many	CASGTINEQFF	TGTGCCAGCGGTACCATCAATGAGCAGTTCTTC
-	TRBV7-6	TRBJ1-1	many	CASSLRASSPIGNTEAFF	TGTGCCAGCAGCCTTAGGGCGAGCAGCCCCATTGGGAACACTGAAGCTTTCTTT
TRBD2	TRBV15	TRBJ2-5	many	CATNPNKTGIVAGAPQETQYF	TGTGCCACCAACCCTAACAAAACCGGGATCGTGGCGGGAGCCCCCCAAGAGACCCAGTACTTC
-	TRBV10-2	TRBJ1-2	-	CASSESQSYGYTF	TGCGCCAGCAGTGAGTCACAAAGCTATGGCTACACCTTC
-	TRBV12-3/TRBV12-4	TRBJ1-5	few	CASRTGSHSNQPQHF	TGTGCCAGCAGGACGGGATCCCATAGCAATCAGCCCCAGCATTTT
TRBD1	TRBV7-3	TRBJ2-3	-	CASSPNQGQGNTDTQYF	TGTGCCAGCAGCCCAAATCAGGGACAGGGGAACACAGATACGCAGTATTTT
-	TRBV2	TRBJ1-4	-	CASSYGAVQGNEKLFF	TGTGCCAGCAGCTACGGGGCAGTTCAGGGGAATGAAAAACTGTTTTTT
-	TRBV30	TRBJ2-1	many	CAWRLSGLSYNEQFF	TGTGCCTGGAGGCTCAGCGGCCTCTCCTACAATGAGCAGTTCTTC
-	TRBV3-1	TRBJ2-5	-	CASSQEGSAETQYF	TGTGCCAGCAGCCAAGAGGGGTCGGCAGAGACCCAGTACTTC
-	TRBV5-1	TRBJ2-5	few	CASSRTGSQETQYF	TGCGCCAGCAGCCGTACAGGGTCCCAAGAGACCCAGTACTTC
-	TRBV9	TRBJ1-1	many	CASSPPGGGSNTEAFF	TGTGCCAGCAGTCCACCCGGGGGGGGGTCAAACACTGAAGCTTTCTTT
TRBD2	TRBV12-3/TRBV12-4	TRBJ2-3	-	CASSSRTSGRVATQYF	TGTGCCAGCAGTTCGAGGACTAGCGGGAGGGTGGCTACGCAGTATTTT
-	TRBV20-1	TRBJ1-6	-	CSARGETPLVLSSPLHF	TGCAGTGCTAGGGGGGAGACCCCACTCGTTTTGAGCTCACCCCTCCACTTT
TRBD1	TRBV4-1	TRBJ1-3	few	CASSHRGSGNTIYF	TGCGCCAGCAGCCACAGGGGGTCTGGAAACACCATATATTTT
TRBD1	TRBV12-3/TRBV12-4	TRBJ1-5	many	CASRKTGTGDQPQHF	TGTGCCAGCAGGAAGACAGGGACAGGAGATCAGCCCCAGCATTTT
-	TRBV2	TRBJ1-2	many	CASSQDTANYGYTF	TGTGCCAGCAGTCAAGACACAGCAAACTATGGCTACACCTTC
TRBD1	TRBV6-2/TRBV6-3	TRBJ2-1	many	CASRGGDRGQVYNEQFF	TGTGCCAGCCGGGGTGGGGACAGGGGACAGGTCTACAATGAGCAGTTCTTC
-	TRBV20-1	TRBJ2-7	many	CSANGGTSSYEQYF	TGCAGTGCGAATGGCGGGACCAGCTCCTACGAGCAGTACTTC
-	TRBV7-9	TRBJ2-7	many	CASSLNGKVYEQYF	TGTGCCAGCAGCTTAAACGGGAAAGTATACGAGCAGTACTTC
TRBD1	TRBV12-3/TRBV12-4	TRBJ1-6	many	CASSWRGQGNSPLHF	TGTGCCAGCAGTTGGAGGGGGCAAGGGAATTCACCCCTCCACTTT
-	TRBV28	TRBJ1-2	-	CASSLQGQGYTF	TGTGCCAGCAGTTTACAGGGGCAAGGCTACACCTTC
-	TRBV20-1	TRBJ2-5	many	CSAPRRLTQETQYF	TGCAGTGCGCCCAGGCGGCTGACCCAAGAGACCCAGTACTTC
TRBD2	TRBV28	TRBJ2-5	many	CASLRTSGSKTQYF	TGTGCCTCCCTACGGACTAGCGGGAGTAAGACCCAGTACTTC
TRBD1	TRBV7-2	TRBJ2-7	-	CACSGDGTGVEQYF	TGTGCCTGCTCTGGGGACGGGACAGGGGTCGAGCAGTACTTC
-	TRBV5-1	TRBJ2-1	many	CASSLAGSGSYNEQFF	TGCGCCAGCAGCTTGGCCGGGAGTGGGTCCTACAATGAGCAGTTCTTC
TRBD2	TRBV19	TRBJ2-1	few	CASSIRAASGSIYNEQFF	TGTGCCAGTAGTATTAGGGCAGCTAGCGGGAGCATCTACAATGAGCAGTTCTTC
-	TRBV12-3/TRBV12-4	TRBJ2-1	many	CASSPGWGVGEQFF	TGTGCCAGCAGCCCCGGATGGGGGGTCGGTGAGCAGTTCTTC
TRBD2	TRBV5-5	TRBJ2-7	-	CASRIKPGTSGPYEQYF	TGTGCCAGCAGAATAAAACCCGGGACTAGCGGGCCCTACGAGCAGTACTTC
-	TRBV10-3	TRBJ2-4	-	CAISEWGRPLAKNIQYF	TGTGCCATCAGTGAGTGGGGCAGACCTTTAGCCAAAAACATTCAGTACTTC
TRBD1	TRBV18	TRBJ1-2	many	CASSPAGGGYTF	TGTGCCAGCTCACCAGCAGGGGGTGGCTACACCTTC
-	TRBV12-3/TRBV12-4	TRBJ1-2	-	CASSWDRTDGYTF	TGTGCCAGCAGTTGGGACCGCACGGATGGCTACACCTTC
-	TRBV28	TRBJ2-3	many	CASSLALGVTDTQYF	TGTGCCAGCAGTTTAGCTCTAGGGGTCACAGATACGCAGTATTTT
-	TRBV24-1	TRBJ2-1	many	CATSDLAGRYNEQFF	TGTGCCACCAGTGATCTCGCGGGACGCTACAATGAGCAGTTCTTC
-	TRBV5-5	TRBJ2-7	few	CASSLEQRVDEQYF	TGTGCCAGCAGCTTGGAACAGCGGGTGGACGAGCAGTACTTC
-	TRBV28	TRBJ1-5	many	CASSLIGRGGNQPQHF	TGTGCCAGCAGTTTAATCGGCAGGGGAGGCAATCAGCCCCAGCATTTT